This T cell receptor (beta chain) is from a study of CD4 T cells in relation to SARS-CoV-2 and coronaviruses. Study background: ViraFEST: approximately ten-day antigen culture of PBMCs, then TCR beta CDR3 sequencing.

TCRdb's copy holds only in-frame clones and misses some; the assay was immunoSEQ multiplex PCR. The table has about 37,000 clones, more than 65% seen once. Details on this clone: Antigen unknown.

In germline, CDR1 is MNHEY, CDR2 SVGAGI. V dropped 2 bases and J dropped 2; count of bases not matched to a gene: 8. The CDR3 is 16 residues long. This chain connects TRBV6-5 to TRBJ2-7, with 8 bases fitting TRBD1. Sequences were obtained from naive CD4+ T cells from PBMCs, cultured in vitro. As to subset: naive CD4+ T cells isolated by negative enrichment. This receptor was obtained from an adult with COVID-19. CDR3 coding DNA: TGTGCCAGCAGTTACCTAACCGGGACAGGCGCCTACGAGCAGTACTTC. It yields the protein CASSYLTGTGAYEQYF.